This TCR beta chain was recovered during a study of T cell repertoires in cytomegalovirus infection. Across the whole study: CMV infection and matching HLA type were both indicated by public TCR beta signatures. Points from the study as a whole: Summed frequency of public TCR beta families distinguished CMV carriers with the relevant HLA. Dominating the ex vivo response were HLA-C-restricted CMV-specific TCR beta clonotypes.

Using its own MiXCR run on the reads, TCRdb lists one record per CDR3 protein. The data show a few hundred thousand distinct CDR3 sequences, approximately 15% seen once. Deletions cut 3 bases from V and 6 bases from J, with 11 bases between. Germline V CDR1 and CDR2: SQVTM, ANQGSEA. The length of the CDR3 is 13 residues. This clonotype has a handful of counts. Its antigen is not known. The sample comprised CD8+ T cells from PBMCs. This sequence originates from a human donor in good health (CMV status not recorded). Some clones in this sample may be carry-over from other donors' samples. The gene calls are TRBV29-1 and TRBJ2-2, with D perhaps given as TRBD1 or TRBD2 (6 bases each). In nucleotides, the CDR3 is TGCAGCGTTGACTCGGGGGCAGCCGGGGAGCTGTTTTTT. Translating gives CSVDSGAAGELFF.